The T cell receptor beta chain under discussion was sequenced for a study of radiotherapy plus CTLA-4 blockade in lung cancer. Repertoires were generated with immunoSEQ multiplex PCR, while TCRdb's copy carries only in-frame clones and drops some. The table records 75,000 to 95,000 clones, approximately 80% of them present only once. V lost 2 bases and J lost 3; bases outside the gene matches: 5. The CDR3 spans 16 residues. CDR1 is KGHSH, CDR2 LQKENI, per germline. The receptor's source is a human donor with non-small cell lung cancer that progressed on radiotherapy plus ipilimumab. Sequenced material: peripheral blood, taken from a patient treated with radiotherapy plus ipilimumab. The chain uses TRBV18 and TRBJ2-2; TRBD2 agrees at 8 bases. The CDR3 sequence: CASSPVSGGDTGELFF. CDR3 DNA: TGTGCCAGCTCACCAGTATCGGGAGGGGACACCGGGGAGCTGTTTTTT.